The 29 T cell receptor beta chains listed next were all sequenced from one sample in a study of OX40 agonist ivuxolimab in advanced cancers. Some clones are missing from TCRdb's copy, which holds only in-frame ones; the method was immunoSEQ multiplex PCR. The sample lists approximately 32,000 clones, 84% occurring once. The sample here was CD4+ or CD8+ T cells sorted from blood, taken in a trial of the OX40 agonist ivuxolimab. The source is an adult with an advanced solid tumor such as melanoma, head and neck, liver or kidney cancer.

This chain uses TRBV30 with TRBJ2-2; 8 nucleotides align to TRBD1. The length of the CDR3 is 15 residues. Germline-derived CDR1 and CDR2 are GTSNPN and SVGIG (reference sequence). J gave up 2 bases and V 3 bases, and 5 bases lay outside the gene matches. The CDR3 DNA reads as TGTGCCTGGAGCGGAGGACAGGGTAACACCGGGGAGCTGTTTTTT. Protein sequence: CAWSGGQGNTGELFF.

This clone was detected once. The chain has TRBV5-4 and TRBJ2-3; a weak D match, TRBD1 (6 bases). V shed 4 bases and J shed 0 bases, with 18 bases lying between them. The CDR3 sequence is 17 residues long. CDR1 is SGHNT, CDR2 YYREEE, per germline (reference sequence). The DNA of the CDR3 is TGTGCCAGCAGCCCGGCACCGGGACAAGACAGCACAGATACGCAGTATTTT. It translates to CASSPAPGQDSTDTQYF.

CDR3 nucleotide sequence: TGTGCCAGCAGCCCAACTAGCGGGAGGCAAGAGACCCAGTACTTC. Protein product: CASSPTSGRQETQYF. The chain carries TRBV7-3 and TRBJ2-5; 12 bases are shared with TRBD2. Germline CDR1 and CDR2: SGHTA and FQGTGA. The CDR3 extends over 15 amino acids. The V segment lost 5 bases and the J segment 2 bases; nucleotides outside the gene matches: 3.

Only a few counts were recorded for this clone. V and J are TRBV11-2 and TRBJ2-1; D is ambiguous. The V gene lost 0 bases and the J gene lost 0 bases, with 9 bases spanning the gap. This CDR3 region has 16 residues. The germline V gene encodes CDR1 SGHAT and CDR2 FQNNGV. CDR3 protein: CASSLDPVSSYNEQFF. DNA of the CDR3: TGTGCCAGCAGCTTAGATCCGGTGAGCTCCTACAATGAGCAGTTCTTC. Full variable domain (outside the CDR3, taken from reference TRBV11-2 and TRBJ2-1): EAGVAQSPRYKIIEKRQSVAFWCNPISGHATLYWYQQILGQGPKLLIQFQNNGVVDDSQLPKDRFSAERLKGVDSTLKIQPAKLEDSAVYLCASSLDPVSSYNEQFFGPGTRLTVL.

The chain is built from TRBV7-9 and TRBJ1-5; no firm D call. Germline values: CDR1 SEHNR, CDR2 FQNEAQ (reference sequence). The CDR3 totals 15 residues. Trimming stripped 5 bases from V and 1 base from J, with 12 bases between. CDR3 in amino acids: CASSPAGVSNQPQHF. The DNA for the CDR3 is TGTGCCAGCAGCCCGGCCGGTGTCAGCAATCAGCCCCAGCATTTT.

The chain combines TRBV13 with TRBJ2-3; 9 positions agree with TRBD1. J was trimmed by 4 bases and V by 2 bases; bases with no gene match: 7. CDR1 and CDR2 from the germline V gene are PRHDT and FYEKMQ (reference sequence). The CDR3 length is 16 residues. The CDR3 DNA is TGTGCCAGCAGCTTAAGGGGACAGGGCGTCGCAGATACGCAGTATTTT. Translated: CASSLRGQGVADTQYF.

This clone showed up just a few times. The chain has TRBV5-1 and TRBJ2-7, with D perhaps TRBD2 (6 bases). V was trimmed by 2 bases and J by 7 bases, leaving 13 bases between them. The CDR3 is made up of 13 amino acids. Per the germline V gene, CDR1 is SGHRS and CDR2 is YFSETQ. The CDR3 spells CASSFGTGREQYF. CDR3 nucleotides: TGCGCCAGCAGCTTCGGGACTGGGCGGGAGCAGTACTTC.

The DNA of the CDR3 is TGTGCCAGCAGCGAATGGGTGAATGCCGAAGCTTTCTTT. Translation: CASSEWVNAEAFF. This rearrangement joins TRBV9 to TRBJ1-1; D is ambiguous. There are 13 residues in the CDR3. The V gene lost 3 bases and the J gene lost 8 bases, with 14 bases spanning the gap. CDR1 is SGDLS and CDR2 is YYNGEE in the germline V gene.

The chain is built from TRBV9 and TRBJ2-1; D uncertain. This CDR3 spans 14 amino acids. Germline CDR1 and CDR2: SGDLS and YYNGEE. Trimming removed 4 bases from V and 6 bases from J, with 14 bases in between. CDR3: CASSPTPTPNEQFF. The CDR3 DNA reads as TGTGCCAGCAGCCCGACCCCGACCCCCAATGAGCAGTTCTTC.

This clone has only one observation. The gene calls are TRBV28 and TRBJ1-1; D is possibly TRBD1 (5 bases). Trimming left V 5 bases short and J 10 bases short, with 20 bases between. This CDR3 spans 14 amino acids. Germline V gives CDR1 MDHEN, CDR2 SYDVKM. CDR3 protein: CASSASLSVGGAFF. CDR3 in DNA: TGTGCCAGCAGTGCTAGCCTATCGGTCGGGGGAGCTTTCTTT. Supplemented by reference TRBV28 and TRBJ1-1, the full variable domain reads DVKVTQSSRYLVKRTGEKVFLECVQDMDHENMFWYRQDPGLGLRLIYFSYDVKMKEKGDIPEGYSVSREKKERFSLILESASTNQTSMYLCASSASLSVGGAFFGQGTRLTVV.

J is TRBJ2-1 and V is TRBV10-1; the D gene is possibly TRBD2 (5 bases). The CDR3 spans 13 residues. Germline V gene lookup returns CDR1 WNHNN and CDR2 SYGVQD (reference sequence). V gave up 2 bases and J gave up 4 bases, with 6 bases separating them. CDR3 sequence reads: CASSERLYNEQFF. CDR3 DNA sequence: TGCGCCAGCAGTGAGCGACTATACAATGAGCAGTTCTTC.

This rearrangement joins TRBV5-6 to TRBJ1-4; maybe TRBD1 (6 bases). Germline-derived CDR1 and CDR2 are SGHDT and YYEEEE. The CDR3 contains 16 residues. Between the trimmed V and J ends, which lost 1 base and 5 bases, there was a span of 15 bases. For the CDR3, the DNA is TGTGCCAGCAGCTTGCTTTTAGGACAGCGGAATGAAAAACTGTTTTTT. Protein: CASSLLLGQRNEKLFF.

V and J are TRBV27 and TRBJ2-3; TRBD2 matches at 10 bases. The CDR3 loop spans 15 amino acids. The V gene's germline CDR1 is MNHEY and CDR2 SMNVEV (reference sequence). Trimming at V came to 5 bases and at J to 3 bases, leaving 5 bases not matched to a gene. CDR3 sequence: CASSPSGGRTDTQYF. Written as DNA, the CDR3 is TGTGCCAGCAGTCCTAGCGGGGGACGTACAGATACGCAGTATTTT.

The CDR3 region has the DNA TGCGCCAGCAGCCATACATGGACAGGGAAGGTGACAGATACGCAGTATTTT. Encoded protein: CASSHTWTGKVTDTQYF. This chain uses TRBV4-3 with TRBJ2-3; the match to TRBD1 covers 8 bases. CDR1 LGHNA and CDR2 YSLEER come from the germline V gene. This CDR3 has 17 residues. V was clipped by 3 bases and J by 3 bases; unmatched bases: 11.

V usage is TRBV28 and J usage is TRBJ1-1; D remains ambiguous. CDR1 is MDHEN, CDR2 SYDVKM, per germline. The CDR3 runs 17 residues. With 3 bases removed from V and 1 base from J, the gap between germline ends came to 18 bases. CDR3 in amino acids: CASSLEDITWGNTEAFF. Written as DNA, the CDR3 is TGTGCCAGCAGTTTGGAAGACATCACATGGGGGAACACTGAAGCTTTCTTT.

The rearrangement uses TRBV5-4 and TRBJ2-7, with 7 bases aligning to TRBD2. This CDR3 is 13 amino acids long. Germline V lookup: CDR1 SGHNT, CDR2 YYREEE (reference sequence). V trimming: 4 bases; J trimming: 4 bases; junction bases outside the gene matches: 5. CDR3 sequence: CASSRGLPYEQYF. DNA of the CDR3: TGTGCCAGCAGCAGGGGACTACCTTACGAGCAGTACTTC.

The rearrangement joins TRBV30 to TRBJ2-5; 11 bases map to TRBD1. The CDR3 runs to 16 residues. V shed 0 bases and J 0 bases; nucleotides not matched to a gene: 3. The germline CDR1 and CDR2 sequences are GTSNPN and SVGIG (reference sequence). CDR3 sequence (DNA): TGTGCCTGGAGTGTACGGGACAGGGGGTACCAAGAGACCCAGTACTTC. Encoded protein: CAWSVRDRGYQETQYF.

V is TRBV28 and J is TRBJ2-7, with 12 nucleotides matching TRBD1. Germline lookup yields CDR1 MDHEN and CDR2 SYDVKM. J gave up 5 bases and V 0 bases, and 8 bases lay outside the gene matches. This CDR3 region has 17 residues. This chain's CDR3 is CASSLWGGQGAFDEQYF. CDR3 coding DNA: TGTGCCAGCAGTTTATGGGGGGGACAGGGGGCTTTCGACGAGCAGTACTTC.

This clone has just a few counts. The chain links TRBV4-1 to TRBJ2-3; D remains unclear. There are 13 residues in the CDR3. Trimming removed 0 bases at V and 3 bases at J, with 4 bases between. Germline CDR1 reads MGHRA; CDR2 reads YSYEKL. CDR3 amino acids: CASSQDGTDTQYF. The CDR3 DNA follows: TGCGCCAGCAGCCAAGATGGGACAGATACGCAGTATTTT.

The chain combines TRBV5-4 with TRBJ2-7; no clear D gene. This CDR3 has 14 residues. Per the germline V gene, CDR1 is SGHNT and CDR2 is YYREEE (reference sequence). V lost 4 bases and J lost 1, with 12 bases in between. Written as DNA, the CDR3 is TGTGCCAGCAGCCCGGGTCCTTCTTCCTACGAGCAGTACTTC. Amino acids: CASSPGPSSYEQYF.

This clone was seen a few times. J is TRBJ2-7 and V is TRBV4-1, with 10 nucleotides matching TRBD1. Germline V gene lookup returns CDR1 MGHRA and CDR2 YSYEKL. The V segment lost 5 bases and the J segment 6 bases; nucleotides outside the gene matches: 7. The CDR3 totals 14 residues. The CDR3 DNA reads as TGCGCCAGCAGCTCCGGGACAGGGGAGATCGAGCAGTACTTC. Translated: CASSSGTGEIEQYF.

The sample holds a few counts of this clone. V usage is TRBV28 and J usage is TRBJ2-1; D is unclear. Per germline, CDR1 MDHEN and CDR2 SYDVKM. With 7 bases removed from V and 1 base from J, the gap between germline ends came to 20 bases. This CDR3 is 17 amino acids long. The CDR3 sequence: CASTSIRGTGSYNEQFF. The CDR3 region has the DNA TGTGCCAGCACCTCGATCCGAGGAACTGGGTCCTACAATGAGCAGTTCTTC.

This clone was recorded only once. The V and J genes are TRBV6-1 and TRBJ2-7; TRBD1 aligns across 10 bases. Germline V gives CDR1 MNHNS, CDR2 SASEGT. The CDR3 is made up of 15 amino acids. V was pared by 7 bases and J by 3 bases, with 9 bases of the junction left unmatched. The DNA of the CDR3 is TGTGCCAGCACTCTCACCGGGACAGGGGACTACGAGCAGTACTTC. Protein: CASTLTGTGDYEQYF.

CDR3 sequence (DNA): TGTGCCAGCAGCGTAGGGGGTAGCGGGATCGAAGCCGGGGAGCTGTTTTTT. Translating gives CASSVGGSGIEAGELFF. This rearrangement joins TRBV9 to TRBJ2-2, with 8 bases that match TRBD2. Trimming cost V 0 bases and J 6 bases; bases outside gene matches: 10. Germline CDR1 reads SGDLS; CDR2 reads YYNGEE. The CDR3 totals 17 residues.

The CDR3 is CASSGEGNTIYF. The CDR3 bases are TGTGCCAGCAGTGGAGAGGGAAACACCATATATTTT. The genes are TRBV2 and TRBJ1-3; D call uncertain. V gave up 4 bases and J gave up 4 bases, with 5 bases separating them. This CDR3 is built from 12 residues. Germline V gives CDR1 SNHLY, CDR2 FYNNEI.

The DNA of the CDR3 is TGTGCCAGCAGTCTCCGGGACAGGAGATACAATGAGCAGTTCTTC. Its translation: CASSLRDRRYNEQFF. The rearrangement uses TRBV6-5 and TRBJ2-1; 8 bases line up with TRBD1. Germline V gene data show CDR1 as MNHEY and CDR2 as SVGAGI. Trimming took 5 bases from V and 4 from J; bases not matched to a gene: 7. The CDR3 contains 15 residues.

The chain is built from TRBV5-1 and TRBJ1-1; the match to TRBD1 covers 8 bases. V lost 1 base and J lost 4; bases outside the gene matches: 9. Germline-derived CDR1 and CDR2 are SGHRS and YFSETQ. The CDR3 runs to 16 residues. The CDR3 DNA reads as TGCGCCAGCAGCTTGAGCACAGGGGGACGGACCACTGAAGCTTTCTTT. Translation: CASSLSTGGRTTEAFF.

V gene TRBV19 combines with J gene TRBJ1-1, with unresolved D. The V gene's germline CDR1 is LNHDA and CDR2 SQIVND (reference sequence). The CDR3 runs to 13 residues. V was pared by 5 bases and J by 5 bases, with 12 bases between. CDR3 DNA: TGTGCCAGTAGTCCGAAGGGATGGACTGAAGCTTTCTTT. It is translated as CASSPKGWTEAFF.

The chain recombines TRBV2 with TRBJ2-7; TRBD2 aligns across 8 bases. CDR1 is SNHLY, CDR2 FYNNEI, per germline. With V trimmed by 2 bases and J by 6 bases, 6 bases remained unmatched. The CDR3 totals 14 residues. The CDR3 region has the DNA TGTGCCAGCAGTGAATGGGTAGCGGGAACCGAGCAGTACTTC. It yields the protein CASSEWVAGTEQYF.